The T cell receptor (beta chain) described here comes from a study of CD8 T cells in ankylosing spondylitis. General study results and limits: What seemed typical of ankylosing spondylitis blood was a TCR beta motif built from 7 or 8 highly homologous variants. Researchers reportedly found disease-linked clones significantly enriched in matched ankylosing spondylitis synovial fluid. Researchers report that disease-linked clones proved CD8+ and relatively rare in peripheral blood.

The CDR3 has 15 residues. Germline assignment: CDR1 DFQATT and CDR2 SNEGSKA (reference sequence). Trimming took 5 bases from V and 2 from J; bases not matched to a gene: 8. With molecular barcodes, quantitative 5'-RACE was used to make the TCR beta libraries. TCRdb independently ran MiXCR on the 5' RACE reads; one entry per CDR3 protein. Of about 540,000 distinct CDR3 sequences listed, approximately 12% were seen once; the top ten hold approximately 7%. Concerning this clonotype itself: The antigen remains unidentified.

This TCR derives from a male donor with ankylosing spondylitis. The chain uses TRBV20-1 and TRBJ2-3, with 9 bases matching TRBD1. Sample: blood, either unsorted or a sorted T cell fraction (not recorded which). The CDR3 loop is CSASGTGLDTDTQYF. In nucleotides, the CDR3 is TGCAGTGCTTCCGGGACAGGGTTGGACACAGATACGCAGTATTTT.